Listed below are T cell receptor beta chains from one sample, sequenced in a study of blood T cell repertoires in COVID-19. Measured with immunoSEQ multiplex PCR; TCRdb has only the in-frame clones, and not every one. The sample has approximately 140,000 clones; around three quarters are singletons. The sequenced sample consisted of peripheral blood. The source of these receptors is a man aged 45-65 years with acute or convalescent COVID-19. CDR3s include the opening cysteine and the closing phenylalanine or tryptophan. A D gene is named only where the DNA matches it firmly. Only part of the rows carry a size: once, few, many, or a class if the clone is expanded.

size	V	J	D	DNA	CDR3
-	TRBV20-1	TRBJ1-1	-	TGCAGTGCTAGTCAACAGGGAATAGGCACTGAAGCTTTCTTT	CSASQQGIGTEAFF
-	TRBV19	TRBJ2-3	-	TGTGCCAGTAGTATTAGTCTCGTTAGCACAGATACGCAGTATTTT	CASSISLVSTDTQYF
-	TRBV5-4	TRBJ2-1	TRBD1	TGTGCCAGCAGCTTGGGGGACAGGGGCTCCTACAATGAGCAGTTCTTC	CASSLGDRGSYNEQFF
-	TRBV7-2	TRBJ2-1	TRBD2	TGTGCCAGCAGCCCATTCCTAGCGGGGGGGCAGGGTGAGCAGTTCTTC	CASSPFLAGGQGEQFF
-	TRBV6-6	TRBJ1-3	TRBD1	TGTGCCAGCAATAAACCGGGGACAGATACTGGAAACACCATATATTTT	CASNKPGTDTGNTIYF
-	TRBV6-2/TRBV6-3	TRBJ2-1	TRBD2	TGTGCCAGCAGTTGGGGCGGGGGGGCCTACAATGAGCAGTTCTTC	CASSWGGGAYNEQFF
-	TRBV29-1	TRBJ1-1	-	TGCAGCGCGTATACAAACGGACAGTTCGGGAACACTGAAGCTTTCTTT	CSAYTNGQFGNTEAFF
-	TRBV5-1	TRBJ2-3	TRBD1	TGCGCCAGCAGCTTCGGACCCCAGGGGGCAGTCTTAGATACGCAGTATTTT	CASSFGPQGAVLDTQYF
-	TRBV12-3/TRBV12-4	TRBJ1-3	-	TGTGCCAGCAGGCTGGTAGAGAACACCATATATTTT	CASRLVENTIYF
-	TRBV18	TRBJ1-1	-	TGTGCCAGCTCCGACAGTCCTTTTGAAGCTTTCTTT	CASSDSPFEAFF
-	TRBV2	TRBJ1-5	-	TGTGCCAGCAGTGACAGGGGTCGGAGCAATCAGCCCCAGCATTTT	CASSDRGRSNQPQHF
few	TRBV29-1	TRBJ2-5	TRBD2	TGCAGCGTTGGCAGCGGGGGACGGGGTGAGACCCAGTACTTC	CSVGSGGRGETQYF
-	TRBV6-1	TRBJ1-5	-	TGTGCCAGCAGTGAGGCATCAAACAGCCTCAATCAGCCCCAGCATTTT	CASSEASNSLNQPQHF
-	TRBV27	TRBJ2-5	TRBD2	TGTGCCAGCAGTTTATTTGCGGGGGGGCTGGAGACCCAGTACTTC	CASSLFAGGLETQYF
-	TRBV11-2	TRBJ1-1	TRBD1	TGTGCCAGCAGCTCGGGACAGGACACTGAAGCTTTCTTT	CASSSGQDTEAFF
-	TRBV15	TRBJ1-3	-	TGTGCCACCAGCAGAGATACAAGCTCTGGAAACACCATATATTTT	CATSRDTSSGNTIYF
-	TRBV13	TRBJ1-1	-	TGTGCCAGCAGCCGCCGACAGGCTCGACTATATCGTGAAGCTTTCTTT	CASSRRQARLYREAFF
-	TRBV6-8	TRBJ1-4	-	TGTGCCCCCTACCAGGGGCGACCTAATGAAAAACTGTTTTTT	CAPYQGRPNEKLFF
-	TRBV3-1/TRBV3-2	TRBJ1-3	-	TGTGCCAGCAGCCAAGATCGGGGGGGGTACTCTGGAAACACCATATATTTT	CASSQDRGGYSGNTIYF
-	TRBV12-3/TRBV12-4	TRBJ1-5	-	TGTGCCAGCAGGAACAACCAGGGGCCCCAGCATTTT	CASRNNQGPQHF
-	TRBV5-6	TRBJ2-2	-	TGTGCCAGCAGCCGTCCTTTAGGAGCCGGGGAGCTGTTTTTT	CASSRPLGAGELFF
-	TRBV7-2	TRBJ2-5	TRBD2	TGTGCCAGCAGCTTAGAGACGGGGGGGCTAGGAACCCAGTACTTC	CASSLETGGLGTQYF
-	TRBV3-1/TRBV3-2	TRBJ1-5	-	TGTGCCAGCAGCCCCCGACAGGACAATCAGCCCCAGCATTTT	CASSPRQDNQPQHF
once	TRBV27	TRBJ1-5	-	TGTGCCAGCAGAATGGGAAGGCAGGGGAATCAGCCCCAGCATTTT	CASRMGRQGNQPQHF
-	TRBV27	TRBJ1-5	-	TGTGCCAGCGCTCGGGAGGCCATTGATCAGCCCCAGCATTTT	CASAREAIDQPQHF
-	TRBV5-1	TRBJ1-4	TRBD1	TGCGCCAGCAGCTTGGAGGGACAGGGGGCGGACTTTGGGGAAAAACTGTTTTTT	CASSLEGQGADFGEKLFF
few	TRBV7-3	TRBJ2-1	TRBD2	TGTGCCAGCAGCCAGACTAGCGGGGGGGTAAATGAGCAGTTCTTC	CASSQTSGGVNEQFF
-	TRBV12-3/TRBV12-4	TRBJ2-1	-	TGTGCCAGCAGCCCGGACGGGGAATTTGAGCAGTTCTTC	CASSPDGEFEQFF
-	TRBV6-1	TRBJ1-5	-	TGTGCCAGCAGTGAAGCTAGTAATAGCAATCAGCCCCAGCATTTT	CASSEASNSNQPQHF
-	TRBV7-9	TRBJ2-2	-	TGTGCCAGCAGCTTCGGCTTCGGGGGTGGGACCGGGGAGCTGTTTTTT	CASSFGFGGGTGELFF
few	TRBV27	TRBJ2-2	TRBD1	TGTGCCAGCAGTTTTAGACAGGGTATCACCGGGGAGCTGTTTTTT	CASSFRQGITGELFF
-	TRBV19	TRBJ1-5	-	TGTGCCAGTAGCCCACGACAGTTCAATCAGCCCCAGCATTTT	CASSPRQFNQPQHF
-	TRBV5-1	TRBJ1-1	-	TGCGCCAGCAGCTTTTCAGGGGTGGGGGATACTGAAGCTTTCTTT	CASSFSGVGDTEAFF
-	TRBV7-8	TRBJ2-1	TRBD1	TGTGCCAGCAGCTCCGGGACAGGGGATGGGGATGAGCAGTTCTTC	CASSSGTGDGDEQFF
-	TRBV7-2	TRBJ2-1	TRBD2	TGTGCCAGCAGCTTAAGTGCGCGGGGGAACAATGAGCAGTTCTTC	CASSLSARGNNEQFF
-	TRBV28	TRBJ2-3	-	TGTGCCTCCTCGGCGGCAGGGTCTACTGATACGCAGTATTTT	CASSAAGSTDTQYF
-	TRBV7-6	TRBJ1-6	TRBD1	TGTGCCAGCAGCCGAGCAGCCTCTGGACAGGGTAATTCACCCCTCCACTTT	CASSRAASGQGNSPLHF
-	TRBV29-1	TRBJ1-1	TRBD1	TGCAGCGTTGACCGGACAGGGTCATTTGAAGCTTTCTTT	CSVDRTGSFEAFF
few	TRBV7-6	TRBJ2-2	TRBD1	TGTGCCAGCAGCCCCAGGACAGGGGTCGGGACCGGGGAGCTGTTTTTT	CASSPRTGVGTGELFF
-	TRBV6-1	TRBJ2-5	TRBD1	TGTGCCAGCAGTGAAATGACAGGGGGGGAGACCCAGTACTTC	CASSEMTGGETQYF
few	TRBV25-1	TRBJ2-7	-	TGTGCCAGCAGTGAATGGCGGGGTTCGTCCTCCTACGAGCAGTACTTC	CASSEWRGSSSYEQYF
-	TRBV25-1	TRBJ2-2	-	TGTGCCACCCCCCGTAGGGGGAACACCGGGGAGCTGTTTTTT	CATPRRGNTGELFF
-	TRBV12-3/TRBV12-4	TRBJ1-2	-	TGTGCCAGCAGTTTAGGGGGGGGAGTTGGCTACACCTTC	CASSLGGGVGYTF
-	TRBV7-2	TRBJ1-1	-	TGTGCCAGTTCCGCGGGAACAGACGACACTGAAGCTTTCTTT	CASSAGTDDTEAFF
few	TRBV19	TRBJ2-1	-	TGTGCCAGTAGCCGAACGGGATTTGAGCAGTTCTTC	CASSRTGFEQFF
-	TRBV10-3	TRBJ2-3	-	TGTGCCATCACTTCGGGTCAGGGAACAGATACGCAGTATTTT	CAITSGQGTDTQYF
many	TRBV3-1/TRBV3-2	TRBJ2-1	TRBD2	TGTGCCAGCAGCCCCTCACTAGCGACTAGCGGGGGGAAGGAGCAGTTCTTC	CASSPSLATSGGKEQFF
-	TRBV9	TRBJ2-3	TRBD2	TGTGCCAGCAGCGTGACTAGCGCGGGCACAGATACGCAGTATTTT	CASSVTSAGTDTQYF
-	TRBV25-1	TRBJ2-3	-	TGTGCCAGCAGTGAATTTGGAGCAGATACGCAGTATTTT	CASSEFGADTQYF
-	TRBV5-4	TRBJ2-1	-	TGTGCCAGCAGCTTGAACAGTTTTAGCTCCTACAATGAGCAGTTCTTC	CASSLNSFSSYNEQFF
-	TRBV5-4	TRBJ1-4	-	TGTGCCAGCAGCTTGGGACAGCTTAATGAAAAACTGTTTTTT	CASSLGQLNEKLFF
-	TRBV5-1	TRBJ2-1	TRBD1	TGCGCCAGCAGCTTTAGGGACAGCTCCTACAATGAGCAGTTCTTC	CASSFRDSSYNEQFF
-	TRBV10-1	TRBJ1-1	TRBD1	TGCGCCAGCAGTACCAGGGGGAGGACTGAAGCTTTCTTT	CASSTRGRTEAFF
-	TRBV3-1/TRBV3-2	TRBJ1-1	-	TGTGCCAGCAGCCCCCGACAGAGACTGAACACTGAAGCTTTCTTT	CASSPRQRLNTEAFF
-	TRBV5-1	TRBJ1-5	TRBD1	TGCGCCAGCAGCTTGGGGGGGACAGGCGCCGGTCAGCCCCAGCATTTT	CASSLGGTGAGQPQHF
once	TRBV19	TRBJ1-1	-	TGTGCCAGTAGTGGGGCCCTAACGAAAAACACTGAAGCTTTCTTT	CASSGALTKNTEAFF
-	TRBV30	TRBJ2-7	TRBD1	TGTGCCTGGAGTGAGGGACAGGGCACCTACGAGCAGTACTTC	CAWSEGQGTYEQYF
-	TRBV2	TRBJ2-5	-	TGTGCCAGCAGTGACGGTCCCTCGGTGGAGACCCAGTACTTC	CASSDGPSVETQYF